This T cell receptor (beta chain) was identified during a study of blood T cell repertoires in COVID-19. The overall study: The study drew acute and convalescent COVID-19 samples from the United States, Italy and Spain. Nucleic acid was either cDNA or gDNA, and it came from T cells, B-cell-depleted T cells, or PBMCs.

Per the original data handling: The authors estimated nucleated cell counts from reference gene primer amplification. Profiling relied on immunoSEQ multiplex PCR, and the TCRdb table lists in-frame clones only, not all of them. V, J and clone size were drawn from that table, and D and trimming were deduced from the DNA. This table has about 230,000 clones, about nine tenths appearing once. Seattle researchers signed up patients amid active infection and tracked them longitudinally. This CDR3 has 16 amino acids. The V and J ends lost 0 bases and 0 bases respectively, with 10 bases between them. Germline loops: CDR1 SGHRS, CDR2 YFSETQ.

This rearrangement joins TRBV5-1 to TRBJ1-3; D not certain. The receptor comes from a man aged 50-60 years with COVID-19, enrolled during active disease. Specimen: peripheral blood. In nucleotides, the CDR3 is TGCGCCAGCAGCTTGGGCGGAATAGACTCTGGAAACACCATATATTTT. Translating gives CASSLGGIDSGNTIYF.